The entry below describes one T cell receptor beta chain. This entry is derived from a study of response to subunit inactivated influenza vaccine. MiXCR was run by TCRdb on the RT-PCR reads, yielding one entry per CDR3 protein. Among about 540,000 distinct CDR3 sequences, under 25% were seen once, and the ten largest hold 2.5% to 3.5%. The CDR3 length is 14 residues. The V end lost 2 bases, the J end lost 5 bases, and 7 bases lay between the germline ends. Germline CDR1 is MNHEY and CDR2 is SVGAGI. The same data also contributed to another study, on T cells expressing NK-cell markers. From that paper: The TCR beta cDNA came from 5'RACE template switching with UMIs. The study did not resolve the HCMV specificity of expanded NKG2C+ T cell clones.

V and J are TRBV6-5 and TRBJ1-6; D gene uncertain. The sequencing here drew on CD4+ T cells sorted from PBMCs, taken approximately 12 days after vaccination. This clonotype was obtained from a man in his fifties or sixties who received an inactivated influenza vaccine. The CDR3 coding sequence is TGTGCCAGCAGTTACGGCAGGAATAATTCACCCCTCCACTTT. Translated, it gives CASSYGRNNSPLHF.